What follows are 31 T cell receptor beta chains derived from one specimen sequenced in a study of blood T cells in healthy people across ages. Together with a sample-barcoded 5' primer, a J-beta primer mix was included in a second PCR lasting about 7 to 12 cycles. TCRdb re-called the 5' RACE reads through MiXCR, storing one row per CDR3 protein. The sample contains fewer than 800,000 distinct CDR3 sequences, 32% of which appear only once. Sample: blood. The receptors stem from a woman of 80 years or more in good health.

This clonotype was observed at least ten times. The chain links TRBV7-2 to TRBJ1-2, with no clear D. Germline CDR1 and CDR2: SGHTA and FQGNSA. V shed 1 base and J shed 8 bases, with 11 bases lying between them. The CDR3 consists of 13 residues. DNA of the CDR3: TGTGCCAGCAGCTTAGGAACGGTGGGAGGCTACACCTTC. Protein sequence: CASSLGTVGGYTF.

The chain employs TRBV18 and TRBJ2-2; no definite D call. V lost 6 bases to trimming and J lost 1 base, with 15 bases between them. The germline gives CDR1 KGHSH, CDR2 LQKENI. The CDR3 totals 16 residues. The CDR3 sequence is CASSPVRSLNTGELFF. CDR3 coding DNA: TGTGCCAGCTCTCCCGTCAGATCGCTGAACACCGGGGAGCTGTTTTTT.

The V call is TRBV20-1, the J call TRBJ1-2, with D uncertain. In germline, CDR1 is DFQATT, CDR2 SNEGSKA (reference sequence). Trimming left V 6 bases short and J 5 bases short, with 16 bases between. CDR3 length equals 13 residues. CDR3 protein: CSAQAQTTYGYTF. CDR3 DNA sequence: TGCAGTGCGCAAGCCCAGACAACATATGGCTACACCTTC.

This clonotype was detected many times. V and J are TRBV6-2 or TRBV6-3 and TRBJ1-1, with D uncertain. This CDR3 has 12 residues. CDR1 is MNHEY and CDR2 is SVGEGT in the germline V gene. The V gene lost 4 bases and the J gene lost 2 bases, with 5 bases spanning the gap. Written as DNA, the CDR3 is TGTGCCAGCAGTTCCCCTAACACTGAAGCTTTCTTT. Translated: CASSSPNTEAFF.

This clonotype was counted between two and nine times. The genes are TRBV10-3 and TRBJ1-1, with D hard to call. V was pared by 8 bases and J by 2 bases, with 15 bases between. This CDR3 contains 14 residues. Germline V gives CDR1 ENHRY, CDR2 SYGVKD. The CDR3, as DNA: TGTGCCATCCTTTCAAGTCTGAGTAACACTGAAGCTTTCTTT. The encoded protein is CAILSSLSNTEAFF.

The chain uses TRBV27 and TRBJ1-4; the D is unclear. Trimming left V 6 bases short and J 4 bases short, with 9 bases between. The germline CDR1 and CDR2 sequences are MNHEY and SMNVEV (reference sequence). This CDR3 is 13 amino acids long. The CDR3 nucleotides are TGTGCCAGCAGCGGTCCGGGTAATGAAAAACTGTTTTTT. Its protein is CASSGPGNEKLFF. The variable domain in full, with the rest retrieved from reference TRBV27 and TRBJ1-4, is EAQVTQNPRYLITVTGKKLTVTCSQNMNHEYMSWYRQDPGLGLRQIYYSMNVEVTDKGDVPEGYKVSRKEKRNFPLILESPSPNQTSLYFCASSGPGNEKLFFGSGTQLSVL.

This clonotype was seen a few times. This chain joins TRBV14 and TRBJ2-2; no clear D. Germline V gene sequence: CDR1 SGHDN, CDR2 FVKESK. V was shortened by 3 bases and J by 5 bases, with 7 bases between the two germline ends. This CDR3 has 13 residues. DNA of the CDR3: TGTGCCAGCAGCCAGGATCTTACCGGGGAGCTGTTTTTT. It codes for CASSQDLTGELFF.

This clonotype was detected ten times or more. V is TRBV6-5 and J is TRBJ1-2; TRBD1 matches 7 bases. V was pared by 4 bases and J by 3 bases, with 8 bases of the junction left unmatched. The CDR3 runs 15 residues. CDR1 is MNHEY, CDR2 SVGAGI, per germline. CDR3 sequence: CASSSRRGTDYGYTF. In nucleotides, the CDR3 is TGTGCCAGCAGTTCCCGTCGCGGGACAGACTATGGCTACACCTTC.

Comments on this clonotype: A much larger clone lies one base from this, so it may be a read error. The rearrangement joins TRBV6-6 to TRBJ1-5; a weak D match, TRBD1 (5 bases). There are 12 residues in the CDR3. V was pared by 7 bases and J by 6 bases, with 10 bases between. Germline-derived CDR1 and CDR2 are MNHNY and SVGAGI (reference sequence). The CDR3 loop is CASNLGGQPQHF. CDR3 DNA sequence: TGTGCCAGCAACTTGGGGGGTCAGCCCCAGCATTTT.

This clonotype has only a few counts. A much bigger clone sits one base away, suggesting this may be a read error. The chain is built from TRBV9 and TRBJ2-7; 7 nucleotides align to TRBD2. CDR1 and CDR2 (germline): SGDLS, YYNGEE. V shed 2 bases and J 7 bases; nucleotides not matched to a gene: 12. The CDR3 consists of 15 residues. The CDR3 DNA is TGTGCCAGCAGCGTTGCGGGGGTATACTACAATGAGCAGTACTTC. Its protein is CASSVAGVYYNEQYF.

This clonotype was recorded at least ten times. This chain links TRBV5-1 with TRBJ2-7, with 7 bases matching TRBD2. The CDR3 loop spans 13 amino acids. Trimming at V came to 4 bases and at J to 7 bases, leaving 8 bases not matched to a gene. Germline V CDR1 and CDR2: SGHRS, YFSETQ. The CDR3 DNA reads TGCGCCAGCAGCCTCGTCCAGGGAGGGGAGCAGTACTTC. Protein product: CASSLVQGGEQYF.

For this clonotype: Given a much more abundant clone one base away, this may be a read error. This chain links TRBV20-1 with TRBJ1-1; the match to TRBD1 covers 7 bases. The germline CDR1 and CDR2 sequences are DFQATT and SNEGSKA (reference sequence). CDR3 size: 12 residues. Here the CDR3 DNA reads TGCAGTGCTAGAAAGGGGGCGGCGGAAGCTCTCTTT. It translates to CSARKGAAEALF.

This clonotype has a count of ten or more. The CDR3 DNA is TGCGCCAGCAGCCATGCTACAGGAACCTACGAGCAGTACTTC. It encodes CASSHATGTYEQYF. The chain couples TRBV4-1 to TRBJ2-7; D perhaps matches TRBD1 (5 bases). Germline-derived CDR1 and CDR2 are MGHRA and YSYEKL. The CDR3 contains 14 residues. Trimming pared 3 bases from V and 2 bases from J, leaving 11 bases between.

Details on this clonotype: This may come from a read error, since a much larger clone is one base off. The chain has TRBV5-1 and TRBJ1-6, with a weak D call TRBD1 (5 bases). Germline V gene data show CDR1 as SGHRS and CDR2 as YFSETQ. The CDR3 is 14 amino acids. Trimming cost V 5 bases and J 10 bases, with 16 bases left between them. CDR3 sequence reads: CASRVATGTSPLHF. The CDR3 region has the DNA TGCGCCAGCAGGGTAGCAACTGGGACCTCACCCCTCCACTTT.

This clonotype was seen only a few times. The CDR3 DNA follows: TGTGCCAGCAGCTCGGGACTAGGGCTCGCCTACGAGCAGTACTTC. Its protein product is CASSSGLGLAYEQYF. The chain couples TRBV5-6 to TRBJ2-7; TRBD2 aligns across 8 bases. The germline V gene has CDR1 SGHDT and CDR2 YYEEEE. The CDR3 is 15 residues long. V gave up 3 bases and J gave up 2 bases; unmatched junction bases: 7.

This clonotype was recorded many times. V gene TRBV7-2 combines with J gene TRBJ1-4; D ambiguous. The CDR3 consists of 15 residues. Trimming cost V 5 bases and J 0 bases, with 10 bases left between them. Germline CDR1 reads SGHTA; CDR2 reads FQGNSA. The CDR3 DNA reads TGTGCCAGCAGCCCGGAGGCGGCAACTAATGAAAAACTGTTTTTT. Translated: CASSPEAATNEKLFF.

With regard to this clonotype: The CDR3 end shows no conserved phenylalanine or tryptophan, and so a read error is likely. The chain combines TRBV10-3 with TRBJ2-1, with 7 bases that match TRBD2. The better agreement between TRBJ2-7 and the DNA end casts doubt on the J call. The CDR3 totals 15 residues. Per germline, CDR1 ENHRY and CDR2 SYGVKD. The CDR3 here is CAISVSGGIYNEQYL. Here the CDR3 DNA reads TGTGCCATCAGTGTATCGGGGGGAATATACAATGAGCAGTACTTA.

This clonotype was detected ten times or more. The chain links TRBV7-2 to TRBJ2-7; 15 positions agree with TRBD2. V shed 5 bases, J shed 4 bases, and the junction held 9 bases outside the gene matches. The CDR3 sequence is 17 residues long. Germline lookup yields CDR1 SGHTA and CDR2 FQGNSA. This CDR3 is CASSPGGLAGGLYEQYF. DNA for the CDR3: TGTGCCAGCAGCCCAGGGGGACTAGCGGGGGGACTTTACGAGCAGTACTTC.

As for this clonotype: A junction end diverges from the germline sequence, so it may reflect a read error. The chain employs TRBV6-5 and TRBJ1-2; 7 bases match TRBD1. Germline V gene data show CDR1 as MNHEY and CDR2 as SVGAGI. The CDR3 is 13 amino acids. The chain's CDR3 is CAGSQYRGRGYTF. CDR3 in DNA: TGTGCCGGCAGTCAGTACAGGGGACGGGGCTACACCTTC.

Turning to this clonotype: Just one base apart from a much larger clone, this may be a read error. V gene TRBV7-2 combines with J gene TRBJ2-1; D is undetermined. Germline values: CDR1 SGHTA, CDR2 FQGNSA. This CDR3 comprises 16 residues. In DNA form, the CDR3 reads TGTGCCGGCAGCTTAGATCTGAACCCCTGGAGCAGTGGGAAGTTCTTC. Translation: CAGSLDLNPWSSGKFF. The full variable domain, rest sourced from reference TRBV7-2 and TRBJ2-1, is GAGVSQSPSNKVTEKGKDVELRCDPISGHTALYWYRQSLGQGLEFLIYFQGNSAPDKSGLPSDRFSAERTGGSVSTLTIQRTQQEDSAVYLCAGSLDLNPWSSGKFFGPGTRLTVL.

This chain uses TRBV20-1 with TRBJ2-1; D not certain. V gave up 5 bases and J gave up 0 bases, with 14 bases separating them. The CDR3 runs 15 residues. Looked up from germline, CDR1 is DFQATT and CDR2 is SNEGSKA (reference sequence). This chain's CDR3 is CSAALPPSSYNEQFF. The CDR3 region has the DNA TGCAGTGCTGCCTTACCCCCGAGCTCCTACAATGAGCAGTTCTTC.

The rearrangement uses TRBV7-8 and TRBJ2-7; D may be TRBD1 or TRBD2 (6 bases each). V was clipped by 3 bases and J by 5 bases, with 17 bases between them. The CDR3 totals 15 residues. CDR1 is SGHVS, CDR2 FQNEAQ, per germline. The CDR3 DNA is TGTGCCAGCAGCTTTCAGGGGAGGCTGCAGGACGAGCAGTACTTC. Translating gives CASSFQGRLQDEQYF.

CDR3 bases: TGTGCCAGCAGCCCTGGATTTTCCGGGGATAGCTCCTACGAGCAGTACTTC. This translates into CASSPGFSGDSSYEQYF. The V call is TRBV6-2 or TRBV6-3, the J call TRBJ2-7, with D maybe TRBD2 (5 bases). The CDR3 covers 17 residues. Germline V lookup: CDR1 MNHEY, CDR2 SVGEGT. Trimming removed 6 bases from V and 0 bases from J, with 21 bases in between.

This clonotype was seen a few times. The chain carries TRBV27 and TRBJ2-2; the D is unclear. Germline CDR1 is MNHEY and CDR2 is SMNVEV (reference sequence). V shed 4 bases and J shed 7 bases, with 16 bases lying between them. This CDR3 is built from 15 residues. CDR3 loop: CASSSPDLIVGELFF. The DNA for the CDR3 is TGTGCCAGCAGTTCCCCCGATTTAATTGTCGGGGAGCTGTTTTTT.

This chain links TRBV5-1 with TRBJ2-3; maybe TRBD2 (5 bases). CDR1 and CDR2 from the germline V gene are SGHRS and YFSETQ. The V gene lost 5 bases and the J gene lost 6 bases, with 19 bases spanning the gap. This CDR3 has 15 amino acids. CDR3 in amino acids: CASRLGHDRGDTQYF. The DNA of the CDR3 is TGCGCCAGCAGACTCGGCCACGATCGAGGGGATACGCAGTATTTT.

This chain connects TRBV9 to TRBJ2-1, with D possibly matching TRBD1 (6 bases). V was cut by 0 bases and J by 5 bases, with 15 bases left in between. CDR1 SGDLS and CDR2 YYNGEE come from the germline V gene. This CDR3 has 16 residues. The CDR3 loop is CASSVGFLGADNEQFF. For the CDR3, the DNA is TGTGCCAGCAGCGTAGGATTCTTGGGGGCGGACAATGAGCAGTTCTTC.

The DNA for the CDR3 is TGTGCCAGCAGTGACTCCCTCGACAGGGGGGCGGATGAGCAGTTCTTC. Translated: CASSDSLDRGADEQFF. The rearrangement links TRBV6-4 to TRBJ2-1; 9 nucleotides match TRBD1. There are 16 residues in the CDR3. J gave up 8 bases and V 0 bases, and 8 bases lay outside the gene matches. CDR1 is MRHNA and CDR2 is SNTAGT in the germline V gene.

CDR3 sequence: CASSLAGFGYEQYF. As DNA, the CDR3 is TGCGCCAGCAGCTTGGCCGGGTTTGGTTACGAGCAGTACTTC. The genes are TRBV5-1 and TRBJ2-7; D unclear. The germline V and J ends were trimmed by 0 bases and 4 bases, with 11 bases remaining between them. The CDR3 extends over 14 amino acids. Germline V gene sequence: CDR1 SGHRS, CDR2 YFSETQ.

This clonotype has just a few counts. The chain couples TRBV4-2 to TRBJ1-2; 11 nucleotides agree with TRBD1. The CDR3 sequence is 14 residues long. V lost 7 bases to trimming and J lost 3 bases; unmatched junction nucleotides: 4. The germline V gene encodes CDR1 LGHNA and CDR2 YNFKEQ. DNA for the CDR3: TGTGCCAGCACCAGGGACAGGGGGGACTATGGCTACACCTTC. Its translation is CASTRDRGDYGYTF.

This clonotype was recorded many times. The genes are TRBV5-5 and TRBJ2-7; D may be TRBD2 (7 bases). Germline CDR1 SGHKS, CDR2 YYEKEE (reference sequence). The CDR3 spans 15 residues. V was trimmed by 4 bases and J by 4 bases, leaving 18 bases between them. The CDR3 sequence is CASSLGGAGVYEQYF. CDR3 coding DNA: TGTGCCAGCAGCCTGGGGGGGGCTGGTGTTTACGAGCAGTACTTC.

This clonotype was picked up a small number of times. The J gene is TRBJ1-6, the V gene TRBV6-5; D is unresolved. Per the germline V gene, CDR1 is MNHEY and CDR2 is SVGAGI. The V and J ends lost 0 bases and 9 bases respectively, with 12 bases between them. CDR3 length: 15 residues. CDR3 residues: CASSYSPTGVSPLHF. For the CDR3, the DNA is TGTGCCAGCAGTTACTCCCCGACCGGGGTTTCACCCCTCCACTTT.